This TCR beta chain is drawn from a study of blood T cells in healthy people across ages (dated by TCRdb to the mid-2010s). As for the study more broadly: In model experiments, roughly one uniquely barcoded TCR beta cDNA molecule per two T cells was captured by template switching. To avoid experimental bias, donors of different ages were spread randomly across the sequencing lanes. The study measured age-related changes in TCR beta repertoire diversity using deep sequencing normalized with unique cDNA molecular identifiers. Four age groups were formed from the donors: young (average approximately 15 years), middle-aged (just under 40), aged (under 70) and long-lived (more than 75). Using the same blood draw, the study looked at two additional independent replicas of 1 million unique cDNA reads for two donors, one aged 18 to 30 and the other aged 80 or older. Beyond this particular receptor, the publication reports: Estimates of total diversity from one million sequenced T cells were regarded as lower bounds and underestimates. Because donor CMV infection status was unknown, age-related changes in expanded clonotypes were potentially confounded. The long-lived group showed more naive CD4+ T cells, fewer expanded clones and increased TCR diversity than the aged group, suggesting age selection. There was a strong correlation between observed TCR beta diversity and the percentage of naive T cells measured by flow cytometry. As age increased, observed TCR beta diversity per million T cells dropped in a roughly linear way, and a significant reduction was already evident by age 40. Because profiling used bulk unsorted PBMCs, naive and antigen-experienced compartments could not be compared conclusively.

CDR1 and CDR2 were assigned from the germline V gene (reference sequence) as WNHNN and SYGVQD. V is cut back by 6 bases and J by 6 bases, with 9 bases in the junction unmatched. The CDR3, cysteine through phenylalanine, is 14 amino acids long. Left in the record is the CDR3 DNA by itself, 42 bases read in frame from the first base. Only a few counts were recorded for this clonotype. It lacks a known antigen. There are no base qualities to consult, and no much larger clone falls within one base. To prepare the library, 5' RACE was applied. Sequencing was carried out with an Illumina HiSeq 2500. A second PCR of roughly 6 to 12 cycles was run with a J-beta primer mix and a sample-barcoded 5' primer. A unique molecular identifier was introduced onto each TCR beta cDNA molecule by a template-switch 5' adaptor carrying 12 random nucleotides. At least 2.5 million CDR3-containing paired-end reads were obtained from each sample. All of the RNA was converted into first-strand cDNA using the Mint cDNA synthesis kit, with a TRBC-specific oligonucleotide serving as the primer. All cDNA was treated with uracil-DNA glycosylase and then went through a first 18-cycle PCR with the universal primers M1SS and BC2_uni_R. In the authors' own workflow: For normalization, 1 million high-quality reads were randomly selected from each sample, with every read carrying a distinct molecular identifier. Reads with shared molecular identifiers were discarded instead of being binned into consensus sequences. MiTCR, set to a Q25 quality threshold and the strictest error-elimination algorithm, was used for CDR3 identification, clonotype clustering and error correction. A nonparametric unseen species model using Euler transformation provided a lower-bound estimate of total TCR beta diversity. Starting from the raw public reads, TCRdb applied fastp trimming at Q25, assembled clones with MiXCR and retained in-frame beta chains. Each CDR3 protein gets just one entry, which takes the most common genes and DNA from the rows behind it. The V and J calls shown here were made by TCRdb, not taken from the authors' results. The sample table lists 980,000 or so distinct CDR3 sequences, under 50% of them with a count of one. About an eighth of the sample is in the top ten clones.

The donors were some 36 Caucasian individuals from Russia, aged roughly 6 to 100 years, who were systemically healthy. Each donor gave ten milliliters of peripheral blood, drawn into EDTA-treated Vacutainer tubes. PBMCs were isolated by Ficoll-Paque density-gradient centrifugation, with at least 6 million obtained per sample. Total RNA was extracted from PBMCs with Trizol reagent, with at least 5.5 micrograms obtained per sample. Naive CD45RAhigh/CD27high T cell percentages were measured by flow cytometry on a PBMC aliquot from every donor. Sequenced material: blood. The sequence is built from TRBV10-1 and TRBJ1-1, and 8 junction bases match TRBD1. This sequence was found in a man in his thirties or forties in good health. The CDR3 sequence is CASRDLDRVSEAFF. The DNA is as follows: TGCGCCAGCAGAGATCTGGACAGGGTGTCTGAAGCTTTCTTT.